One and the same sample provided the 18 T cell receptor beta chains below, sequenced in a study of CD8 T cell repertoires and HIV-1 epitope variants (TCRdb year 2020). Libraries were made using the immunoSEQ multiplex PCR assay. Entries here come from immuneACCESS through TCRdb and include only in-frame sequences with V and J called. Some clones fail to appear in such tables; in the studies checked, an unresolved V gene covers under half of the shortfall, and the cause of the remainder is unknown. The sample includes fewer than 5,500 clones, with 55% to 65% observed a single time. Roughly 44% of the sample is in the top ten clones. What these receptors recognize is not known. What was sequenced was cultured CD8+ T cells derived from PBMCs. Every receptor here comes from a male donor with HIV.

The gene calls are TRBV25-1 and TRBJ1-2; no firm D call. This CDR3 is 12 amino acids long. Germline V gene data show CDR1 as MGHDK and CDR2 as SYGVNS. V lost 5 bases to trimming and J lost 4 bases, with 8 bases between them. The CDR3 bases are TGTGCCAGCAGTCCGGGCTCCTATGGCTACACCTTC. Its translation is CASSPGSYGYTF.

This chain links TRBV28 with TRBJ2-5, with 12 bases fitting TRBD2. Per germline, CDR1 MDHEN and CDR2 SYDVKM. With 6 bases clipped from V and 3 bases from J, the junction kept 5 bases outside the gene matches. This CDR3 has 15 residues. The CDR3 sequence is CASSGLAGPKETQYF. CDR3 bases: TGTGCCAGCAGCGGACTAGCGGGACCAAAAGAGACCCAGTACTTC.

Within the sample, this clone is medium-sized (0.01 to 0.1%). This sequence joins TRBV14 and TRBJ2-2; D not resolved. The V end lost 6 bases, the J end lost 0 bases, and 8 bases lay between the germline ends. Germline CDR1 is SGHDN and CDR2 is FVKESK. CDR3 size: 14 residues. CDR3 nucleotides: TGTGCCAGCAGGCTAGAAGCGAACACCGGGGAGCTGTTTTTT. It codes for CASRLEANTGELFF.

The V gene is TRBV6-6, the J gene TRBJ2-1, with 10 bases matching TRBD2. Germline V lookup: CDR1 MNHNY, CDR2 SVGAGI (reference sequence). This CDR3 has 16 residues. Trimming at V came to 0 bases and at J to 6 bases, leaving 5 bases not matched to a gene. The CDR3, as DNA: TGTGCCAGCAGTTACTCCGGGACTAGCGAGTCCAATGAGCAGTTCTTC. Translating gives CASSYSGTSESNEQFF.

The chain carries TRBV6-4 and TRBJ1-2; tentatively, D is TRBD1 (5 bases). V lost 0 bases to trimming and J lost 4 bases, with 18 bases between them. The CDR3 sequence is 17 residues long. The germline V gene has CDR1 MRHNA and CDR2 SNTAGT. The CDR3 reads CASSDSTPGLGVYGYTF. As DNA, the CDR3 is TGTGCCAGCAGTGACTCGACCCCGGGACTGGGGGTCTATGGCTACACCTTC.

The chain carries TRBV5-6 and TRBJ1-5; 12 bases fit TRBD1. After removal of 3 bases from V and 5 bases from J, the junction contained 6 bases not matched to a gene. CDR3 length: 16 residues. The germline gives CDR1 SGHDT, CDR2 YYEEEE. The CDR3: CASSSGDRGLDQPQHF. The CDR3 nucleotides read TGTGCCAGCAGCTCCGGGGACAGGGGGCTTGATCAGCCCCAGCATTTT.

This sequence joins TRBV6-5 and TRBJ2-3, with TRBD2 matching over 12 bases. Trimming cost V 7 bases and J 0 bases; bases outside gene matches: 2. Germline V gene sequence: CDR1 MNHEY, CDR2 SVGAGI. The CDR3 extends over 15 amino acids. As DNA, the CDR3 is TGTGCCAGCAAAGGACTAGCGGGGAGCACAGATACGCAGTATTTT. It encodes CASKGLAGSTDTQYF.

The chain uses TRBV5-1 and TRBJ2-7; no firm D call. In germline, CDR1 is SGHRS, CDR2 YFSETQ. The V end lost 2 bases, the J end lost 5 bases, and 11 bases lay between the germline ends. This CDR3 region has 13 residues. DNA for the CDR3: TGCGCCAGCAGCTTCTTTGGGTCCGACGAGCAGTACTTC. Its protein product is CASSFFGSDEQYF.

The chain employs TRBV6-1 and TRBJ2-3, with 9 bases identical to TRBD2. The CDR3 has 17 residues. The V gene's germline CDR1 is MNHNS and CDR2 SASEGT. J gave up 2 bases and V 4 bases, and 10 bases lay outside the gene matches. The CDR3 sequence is CASSGLAEDAYTDTQYF. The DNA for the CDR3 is TGTGCCAGCAGTGGACTAGCGGAGGACGCATACACAGATACGCAGTATTTT.

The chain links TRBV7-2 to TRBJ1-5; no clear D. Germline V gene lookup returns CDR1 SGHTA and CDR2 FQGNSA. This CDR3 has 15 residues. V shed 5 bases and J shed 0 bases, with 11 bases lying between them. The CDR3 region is CASSPEGYSNQPQHF. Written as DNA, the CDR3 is TGTGCCAGCAGCCCCGAGGGCTATAGCAATCAGCCCCAGCATTTT. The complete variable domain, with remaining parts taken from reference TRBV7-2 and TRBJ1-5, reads GAGVSQSPSNKVTEKGKDVELRCDPISGHTALYWYRQSLGQGLEFLIYFQGNSAPDKSGLPSDRFSAERTGGSVSTLTIQRTQQEDSAVYLCASSPEGYSNQPQHFGDGTRLSIL.

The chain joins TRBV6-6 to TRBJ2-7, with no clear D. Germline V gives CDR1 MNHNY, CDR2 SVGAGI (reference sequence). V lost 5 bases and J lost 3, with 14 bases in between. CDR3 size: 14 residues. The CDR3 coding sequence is TGTGCCAGCAGTACTGAGTCGTGGGTCTACGAGCAGTACTTC. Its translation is CASSTESWVYEQYF.

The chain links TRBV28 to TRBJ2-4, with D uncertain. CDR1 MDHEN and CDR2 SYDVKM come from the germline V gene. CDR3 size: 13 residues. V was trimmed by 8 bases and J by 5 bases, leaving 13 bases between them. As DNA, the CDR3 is TGTGCCAGCCACTTCTCCCTCGAAAACATTCAGTACTTC. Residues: CASHFSLENIQYF.

The CDR3 DNA follows: TGTGCCAGCAGTTTATGGGACTGGCGGGAGAGGGCTGGGGAGCTGTTTTTT. It encodes CASSLWDWRERAGELFF. The V and J genes are TRBV28 and TRBJ2-2, with 7 positions matching TRBD2. The CDR3 contains 17 residues. With 0 bases clipped from V and 8 bases from J, the junction kept 12 bases outside the gene matches. Looked up from germline, CDR1 is MDHEN and CDR2 is SYDVKM.

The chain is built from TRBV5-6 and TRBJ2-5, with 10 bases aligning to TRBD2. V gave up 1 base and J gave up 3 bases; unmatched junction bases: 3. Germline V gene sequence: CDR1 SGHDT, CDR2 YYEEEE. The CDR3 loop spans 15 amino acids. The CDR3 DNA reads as TGTGCCAGCAGCTTGCTAGCGGGGGTGGAAGAGACCCAGTACTTC. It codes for CASSLLAGVEETQYF.

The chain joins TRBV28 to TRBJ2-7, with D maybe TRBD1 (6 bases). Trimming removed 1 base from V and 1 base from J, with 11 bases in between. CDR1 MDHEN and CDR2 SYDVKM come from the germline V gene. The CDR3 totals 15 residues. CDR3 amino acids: CASSLLLGASYEQYF. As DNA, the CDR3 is TGTGCCAGCAGTTTATTACTGGGGGCGTCCTACGAGCAGTACTTC.

In DNA form, the CDR3 reads TGTGCCAGCAGAGAGGGGGCGCTTGTGTCCTACAATGAGCAGTTCTTC. Encoded protein: CASREGALVSYNEQFF. The chain is built from TRBV27 and TRBJ2-1, with 7 bases aligning to TRBD1. V was pared by 6 bases and J by 1 base, with 9 bases of the junction left unmatched. Germline assignment: CDR1 MNHEY and CDR2 SMNVEV (reference sequence). CDR3 length: 16 residues.

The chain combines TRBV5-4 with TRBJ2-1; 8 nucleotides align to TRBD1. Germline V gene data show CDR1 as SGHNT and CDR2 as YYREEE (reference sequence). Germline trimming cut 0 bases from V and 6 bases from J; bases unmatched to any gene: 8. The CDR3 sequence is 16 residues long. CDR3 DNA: TGTGCCAGCAGCTTGGTTGTTGGCGGGACAGGCAATGAGCAGTTCTTC. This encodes CASSLVVGGTGNEQFF.

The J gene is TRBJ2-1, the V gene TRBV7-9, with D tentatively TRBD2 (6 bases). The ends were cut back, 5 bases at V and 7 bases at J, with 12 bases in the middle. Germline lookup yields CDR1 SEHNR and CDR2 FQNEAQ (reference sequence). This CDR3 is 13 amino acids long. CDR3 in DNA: TGTGCCAGCAGCCACGGGACTGAGAATGAGCAGTTCTTC. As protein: CASSHGTENEQFF.